This TCR beta chain was profiled in a study of T-cell reconstitution after alpha-beta-depleted transplantation in children. Broader study findings: At day 60, the high TCRbeta diversity found in some patients originated from recipient T cells and thymic progenitors that had survived. Newly produced T cells mostly accounted for T-cell counts and diversity one year post-transplant. After transplant, at about two months, alpha-beta T cells were reportedly derived from several hundred expanded graft clones.

CDR1 and CDR2 from the germline V gene are SEHNR and FQNEAQ (reference sequence). This CDR3 is 16 amino acids long. Trimming pared 5 bases from V and 2 bases from J, leaving 16 bases between. A library of TCRbeta sequences, prepared with unique molecular identifiers, was generated. TCRdb recomputed calls from the PCR reads with MiXCR, one row per CDR3 protein. The data contain a few hundred thousand distinct CDR3 sequences, around 20% of them singletons. About this clonotype itself: Antigen unknown.

The genes are TRBV7-9 and TRBJ2-1; D gene unclear. The clonotype comes from a male patient between 5 and 17 years old who had a stem cell transplant for acute lymphoblastic leukemia, so the T cells may come from the graft donor. The starting material was PBMCs, mostly from graft donor cells, obtained 180 days after TCRalphabeta/CD19-depleted stem cell transplant. CDR3 sequence (DNA): TGTGCCAGCAGCCCCTCGAGAGTCTTTCCCTACAATGAGCAGTTCTTC. This codes for CASSPSRVFPYNEQFF.